These 13 T cell receptor beta chains share one sample of origin, sequenced in a study of blood T cell repertoires in COVID-19. The table came from immunoSEQ multiplex PCR; TCRdb's copy has only in-frame clones and leaves some out. The table includes 300,000 to 350,000 clones, 80% to 90% detected once. Sequenced: peripheral blood. The receptors here all came from a man younger than 40 with COVID-19, enrolled during active disease.

Here the CDR3 DNA reads TGTGCCAGCAGTGAACTAGGATCGGCAGATACGCAGTATTTT. Translating gives CASSELGSADTQYF. The chain employs TRBV6-4 and TRBJ2-3, with a weak D call TRBD2 (5 bases). Germline loops: CDR1 MRHNA, CDR2 SNTAGT. V lost 3 bases, J lost 4 bases, and 11 bases lay in between. The CDR3 has 14 residues.

J is TRBJ2-1 and V is TRBV30; the D gene is possibly TRBD2 (6 bases). V was trimmed by 3 bases and J by 6 bases, leaving 15 bases between them. Germline-derived CDR1 and CDR2 are GTSNPN and SVGIG (reference sequence). The CDR3 runs 14 residues. CDR3 sequence: CAWRVGGGFNEQFF. The CDR3 region has the DNA TGTGCCTGGAGGGTCGGTGGAGGGTTCAATGAGCAGTTCTTC.

CDR3 DNA: TGTGCCAGCAGCCCCAGCGGAAGCGAGGCAGATACGCAGTATTTT. The encoded protein is CASSPSGSEADTQYF. The genes are TRBV9 and TRBJ2-3, with D tentatively TRBD2 (5 bases). The CDR3 totals 15 residues. The germline V gene has CDR1 SGDLS and CDR2 YYNGEE. Trimming took off 4 bases at V and 4 bases at J, with 16 bases between the two ends.

The chain carries TRBV3-1 (or the pseudogene TRBV3-2) and TRBJ1-1; D gene uncertain. There are 13 residues in the CDR3. CDR1 is LGHDT and CDR2 is YNNKEL in the germline V gene (reference sequence). V shed 5 bases and J shed 2 bases, with 9 bases lying between them. This chain's CDR3 is CASSIQRNTEAFF. The CDR3 nucleotides are TGTGCCAGCAGCATACAGAGAAACACTGAAGCTTTCTTT.

V and J are TRBV6-6 and TRBJ1-1; D is possibly TRBD1 (5 bases). This CDR3 is built from 15 residues. Per germline, CDR1 MNHNY and CDR2 SVGAGI (reference sequence). V gave up 1 base and J gave up 1 base, with 10 bases separating them. The DNA for the CDR3 is TGTGCCAGCAGTTACTTGACAGTAGCGAACACTGAAGCTTTCTTT. The encoded protein is CASSYLTVANTEAFF.

The chain uses TRBV4-2 and TRBJ2-7; 10 nucleotides match TRBD1. CDR3 length: 18 residues. Unmatched junction bases numbered 12, after V lost 2 bases and J lost 2 bases. CDR1 is LGHNA, CDR2 YNFKEQ, per germline. For the CDR3, the DNA is TGTGCCAGCAGCCAAATTGGTTGGTCCGGACAGGGGGCCTACGAGCAGTACTTC. It codes for CASSQIGWSGQGAYEQYF.

V gene TRBV7-8 combines with J gene TRBJ1-1; TRBD1 is a possible D gene (5 bases). The CDR3 sequence is 16 residues long. Per germline, CDR1 SGHVS and CDR2 FQNEAQ. Trimming cost V 5 bases and J 1 base, with 17 bases left between them. This chain's CDR3 is CASSQKSGRGNTEAFF. The CDR3 DNA sequence: TGTGCCAGCAGCCAAAAATCGGGGAGGGGGAACACTGAAGCTTTCTTT.

The rearrangement uses TRBV5-1 and TRBJ2-5, with D hard to call. V was cut by 1 base and J by 4 bases, with 14 bases left in between. The CDR3 contains 15 residues. The germline CDR1 and CDR2 sequences are SGHRS and YFSETQ. The CDR3 DNA reads as TGCGCCAGCAGCTTGTTGCCCTTCTCGGGAGAGACCCAGTACTTC. Its protein product is CASSLLPFSGETQYF. Full variable domain (outside the CDR3, taken from reference TRBV5-1 and TRBJ2-5): KAGVTQTPRYLIKTRGQQVTLSCSPISGHRSVSWYQQTPGQGLQFLFEYFSETQRNKGNFPGRFSGRQFSNSRSEMNVSTLELGDSALYLCASSLLPFSGETQYFGPGTRLLVL.

Here the CDR3 DNA reads TGTGCCAGCAGCTTTCTTCTCTCTGGGGCCAACGTCCTGACTTTC. Amino acids: CASSFLLSGANVLTF. The chain joins TRBV27 to TRBJ2-6; D call uncertain. This CDR3 spans 15 amino acids. V lost 6 bases and J lost 0, with 9 bases in between. Germline V gene lookup returns CDR1 MNHEY and CDR2 SMNVEV (reference sequence).

In its sample, this clone was seen once. The chain couples TRBV19 to TRBJ1-5; D uncertain. Germline V gene sequence: CDR1 LNHDA, CDR2 SQIVND (reference sequence). The V end was cut by 0 bases, the J end by 1 base, with 10 bases between. This CDR3 region has 16 residues. The CDR3 region has the DNA TGTGCCAGTAGTATAGATCCCCCACGGAGCAATCAGCCCCAGCATTTT. Its translation is CASSIDPPRSNQPQHF. Full variable domain (remainder filled in from reference TRBV19 and TRBJ1-5): DGGITQSPKYLFRKEGQNVTLSCEQNLNHDAMYWYRQDPGQGLRLIYYSQIVNDFQKGDIAEGYSVSREKKESFPLTVTSAQKNPTAFYLCASSIDPPRSNQPQHFGDGTRLSIL.

This chain links TRBV6-6 with TRBJ2-2; D possibly corresponds to TRBD2 (6 bases). This CDR3 has 16 amino acids. From germline, CDR1 is MNHNY and CDR2 SVGAGI (reference sequence). Trimming removed 2 bases from V and 4 bases from J, with 14 bases in between. The CDR3, as DNA: TGTGCCAGCAGTTACCTATGGACTACGAGCACCGGGGAGCTGTTTTTT. It yields the protein CASSYLWTTSTGELFF.

V and J are TRBV20-1 and TRBJ2-1; 9 bases agree with TRBD2. Germline CDR1 reads DFQATT; CDR2 reads SNEGSKA (reference sequence). The V segment lost 3 bases and the J segment 14 bases; nucleotides outside the gene matches: 11. The CDR3 totals 13 residues. CDR3 amino acids: CSASTYSGSDEFF. The CDR3 region has the DNA TGCAGTGCTAGTACCTATAGCGGGAGTGATGAGTTCTTC.

V and J are TRBV2 and TRBJ2-5; 8 nucleotides match TRBD1. The CDR3 extends over 15 amino acids. CDR1 SNHLY and CDR2 FYNNEI come from the germline V gene. The J segment lost 2 bases and the V segment lost 4 bases, leaving 6 bases of the junction unmatched. In DNA form, the CDR3 reads TGTGCCAGCAGTGTTCATGGACAGGGACAAGAGACCCAGTACTTC. Translating it yields CASSVHGQGQETQYF.